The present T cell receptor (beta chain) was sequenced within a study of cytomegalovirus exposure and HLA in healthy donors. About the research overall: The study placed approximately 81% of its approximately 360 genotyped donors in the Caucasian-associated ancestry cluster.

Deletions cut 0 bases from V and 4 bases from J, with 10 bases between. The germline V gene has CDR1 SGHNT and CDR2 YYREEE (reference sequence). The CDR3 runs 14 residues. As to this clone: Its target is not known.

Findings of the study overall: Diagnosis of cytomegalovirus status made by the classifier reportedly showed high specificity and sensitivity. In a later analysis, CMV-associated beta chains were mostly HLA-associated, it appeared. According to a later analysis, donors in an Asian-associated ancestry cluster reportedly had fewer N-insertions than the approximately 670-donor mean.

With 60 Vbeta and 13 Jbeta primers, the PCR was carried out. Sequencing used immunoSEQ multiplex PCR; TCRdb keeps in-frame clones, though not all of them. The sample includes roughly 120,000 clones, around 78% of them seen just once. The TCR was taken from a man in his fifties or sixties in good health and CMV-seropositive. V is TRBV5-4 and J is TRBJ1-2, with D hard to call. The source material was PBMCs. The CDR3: CASSLAHNLYGYTF. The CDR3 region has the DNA TGTGCCAGCAGCTTGGCGCACAACCTCTATGGCTACACCTTC. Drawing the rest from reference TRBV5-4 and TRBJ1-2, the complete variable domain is ETGVTQSPTHLIKTRGQQVTLRCSSQSGHNTVSWYQQALGQGPQFIFQYYREEENGRGNFPPRFSGLQFPNYSSELNVNALELDDSALYLCASSLAHNLYGYTFGSGTRLTVV.